The 10 T cell receptor beta chains reported below all come from one sample, sequenced in a study of control samples from healthy donors and cancer patients. The method was immunoSEQ multiplex PCR; TCRdb's version includes in-frame clones alone and lacks a portion of them. The sample has 100,000 to 120,000 clones; just under 85% are singletons. Sequencing was carried out using blood. These TCRs come from a man younger than 35 in good health.

J is TRBJ1-1 and V is TRBV12-3 or TRBV12-4; D is uncertain. The CDR3 is 13 residues long. With 3 bases removed from V and 4 bases from J, the gap between germline ends came to 9 bases. CDR3 protein: CASSFRAGTEAFF. CDR3 nucleotide sequence: TGTGCCAGCAGTTTCCGGGCTGGCACTGAAGCTTTCTTT.

The chain combines TRBV7-2 with TRBJ2-7, with no clear D. The CDR3 length is 12 residues. Trimming pared 5 bases from V and 0 bases from J, leaving 5 bases between. The germline V gene encodes CDR1 SGHTA and CDR2 FQGNSA. CDR3 amino acids: CASSLSSYEQYF. For the CDR3, the DNA is TGTGCCAGCAGCCTAAGCTCCTACGAGCAGTACTTC. The full variable domain, completed using reference TRBV7-2 and TRBJ2-7, is GAGVSQSPSNKVTEKGKDVELRCDPISGHTALYWYRQSLGQGLEFLIYFQGNSAPDKSGLPSDRFSAERTGGSVSTLTIQRTQQEDSAVYLCASSLSSYEQYFGPGTRLTVT.

The rearrangement joins TRBV7-8 to TRBJ1-6, with TRBD1 as a possible D gene (6 bases). The CDR3 is 14 amino acids. Trimming removed 5 bases at V and 10 bases at J, with 15 bases between. In germline, CDR1 is SGHVS, CDR2 FQNEAQ. As DNA, the CDR3 is TGTGCCAGCAGCCCCGCGGGGGGCAGGTCACCCCTCCACTTT. Residues: CASSPAGGRSPLHF.

This clone showed up just once. The J gene is TRBJ1-4, the V gene TRBV30; no firm D call. This CDR3 is built from 12 residues. Germline CDR1 is GTSNPN and CDR2 is SVGIG (reference sequence). The V and J ends lost 0 bases and 4 bases respectively, with 3 bases between them. DNA of the CDR3: TGTGCCTGGAGTGTCCGTAATGAAAAACTGTTTTTT. Residues: CAWSVRNEKLFF.

The chain carries TRBV3-1 (or the pseudogene TRBV3-2) and TRBJ2-4; 7 nucleotides agree with TRBD1. V trimming: 3 bases; J trimming: 0 bases; junction bases outside the gene matches: 11. CDR1 and CDR2 from the germline V gene are LGHDT and YNNKEL (reference sequence). The CDR3 runs to 18 residues. CDR3 in DNA: TGTGCCAGCAGCCAGGACCGGGACAGACTTCTAGCCAAAAACATTCAGTACTTC. This codes for CASSQDRDRLLAKNIQYF.

V is TRBV5-1 and J is TRBJ2-7; 8 nucleotides line up with TRBD1. The CDR3 is made up of 13 amino acids. Losses at the gene ends were 4 bases for V and 12 bases for J; bases not matched to a gene: 12. Germline lookup yields CDR1 SGHRS and CDR2 YFSETQ. The CDR3 DNA reads as TGCGCCAGCAGCCTCGGACAGGGCAGAGACCGGTACTTC. It translates to CASSLGQGRDRYF.

This chain joins TRBV7-2 and TRBJ1-1; 8 bases are shared with TRBD1. The V and J ends lost 2 bases and 5 bases, in that order; junction bases with no gene match: 7. Per the germline V gene, CDR1 is SGHTA and CDR2 is FQGNSA. CDR3 size: 15 residues. The CDR3 sequence is CASSLRTGQKTEAFF. CDR3 in DNA: TGTGCCAGCAGCTTAAGGACAGGGCAGAAGACTGAAGCTTTCTTT.

The chain combines TRBV7-8 with TRBJ2-2; 7 bases line up with TRBD1. The germline V gene encodes CDR1 SGHVS and CDR2 FQNEAQ. The length of the CDR3 is 14 residues. Losses at the gene ends were 9 bases for V and 1 base for J; bases not matched to a gene: 5. The CDR3 loop reads CARPGTENTGELFF. CDR3 DNA sequence: TGTGCCAGACCCGGGACAGAGAACACCGGGGAGCTGTTTTTT.

The rearrangement links TRBV5-5 to TRBJ2-7, with D uncertain. Germline CDR1 and CDR2: SGHKS and YYEKEE (reference sequence). The CDR3 is made up of 16 amino acids. Trimming shortened V by 0 bases and J by 3 bases, and 16 bases separated the two germline ends. The CDR3 region is CASSLASTEYFYEQYF. The CDR3 DNA is TGTGCCAGCAGCTTGGCCTCGACGGAGTACTTCTACGAGCAGTACTTC.

V gene TRBV18 combines with J gene TRBJ2-1, with 7 bases lining up with TRBD2. Germline CDR1 is KGHSH and CDR2 is LQKENI. The J segment lost 7 bases and the V segment lost 4 bases, leaving 16 bases of the junction unmatched. This CDR3 comprises 17 residues. The CDR3 loop is CASSLPPGGNLVNEQFF. CDR3 bases: TGTGCCAGCTCACTTCCACCGGGGGGTAATTTGGTAAATGAGCAGTTCTTC.